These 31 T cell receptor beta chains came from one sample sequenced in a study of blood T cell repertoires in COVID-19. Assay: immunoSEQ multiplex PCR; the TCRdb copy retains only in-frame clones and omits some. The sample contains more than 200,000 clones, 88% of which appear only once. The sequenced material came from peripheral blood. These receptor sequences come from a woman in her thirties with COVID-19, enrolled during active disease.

CDR3 in amino acids: CASSSTMAGATNEKLFF. CDR3 bases: TGTGCCAGCAGTTCGACGATGGCAGGGGCTACTAATGAAAAACTGTTTTTT. The chain has TRBV28 and TRBJ1-4; D is perhaps TRBD1 (6 bases). This CDR3 spans 17 amino acids. The germline gives CDR1 MDHEN, CDR2 SYDVKM. The germline V and J ends were trimmed by 4 bases and 2 bases, with 17 bases remaining between them. Full variable domain (missing parts from reference TRBV28 and TRBJ1-4): DVKVTQSSRYLVKRTGEKVFLECVQDMDHENMFWYRQDPGLGLRLIYFSYDVKMKEKGDIPEGYSVSREKKERFSLILESASTNQTSMYLCASSSTMAGATNEKLFFGSGTQLSVL.

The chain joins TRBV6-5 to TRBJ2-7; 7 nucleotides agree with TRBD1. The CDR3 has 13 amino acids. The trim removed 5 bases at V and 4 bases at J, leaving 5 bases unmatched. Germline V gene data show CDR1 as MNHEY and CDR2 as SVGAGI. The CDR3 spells CASSTGAEYEQYF. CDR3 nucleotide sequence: TGTGCCAGCAGTACAGGGGCTGAGTACGAGCAGTACTTC.

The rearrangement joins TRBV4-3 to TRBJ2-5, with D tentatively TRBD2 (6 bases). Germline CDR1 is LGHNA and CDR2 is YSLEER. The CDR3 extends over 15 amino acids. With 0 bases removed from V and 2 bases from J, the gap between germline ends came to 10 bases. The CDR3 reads CASSQDVREQETQYF. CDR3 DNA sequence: TGCGCCAGCAGCCAAGATGTCCGGGAGCAAGAGACCCAGTACTTC.

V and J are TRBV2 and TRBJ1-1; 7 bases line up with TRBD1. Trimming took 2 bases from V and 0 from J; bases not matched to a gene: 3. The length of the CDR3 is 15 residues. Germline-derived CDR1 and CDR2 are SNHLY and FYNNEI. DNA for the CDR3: TGTGCCAGCAGTGAATCAGGGGGTTTGAACACTGAAGCTTTCTTT. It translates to CASSESGGLNTEAFF.

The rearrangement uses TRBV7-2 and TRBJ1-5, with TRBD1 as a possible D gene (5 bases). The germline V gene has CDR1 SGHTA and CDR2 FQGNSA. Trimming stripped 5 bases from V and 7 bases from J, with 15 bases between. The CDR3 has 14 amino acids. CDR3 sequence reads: CASSPDWGVQPQHF. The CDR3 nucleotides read TGTGCCAGCAGCCCCGATTGGGGGGTCCAGCCCCAGCATTTT.

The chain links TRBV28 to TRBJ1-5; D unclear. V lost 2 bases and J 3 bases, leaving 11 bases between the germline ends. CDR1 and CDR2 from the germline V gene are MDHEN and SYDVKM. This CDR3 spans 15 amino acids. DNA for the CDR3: TGTGCCAGCAGTTTAAGGCAGGCCCCCAATCAGCCCCAGCATTTT. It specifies CASSLRQAPNQPQHF.

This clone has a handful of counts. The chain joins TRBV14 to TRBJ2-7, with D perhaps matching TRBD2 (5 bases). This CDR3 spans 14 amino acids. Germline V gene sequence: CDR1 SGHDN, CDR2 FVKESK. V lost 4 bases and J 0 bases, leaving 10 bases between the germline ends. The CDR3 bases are TGTGCCAGCAGCCGTCGGACTTACTCCTACGAGCAGTACTTC. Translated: CASSRRTYSYEQYF.

CDR3 in amino acids: CASSWGEGGTEAFF. CDR3 in DNA: TGTGCCAGCAGTTGGGGGGAGGGGGGCACTGAAGCTTTCTTT. The rearrangement links TRBV27 to TRBJ1-1; D is possibly TRBD1 (6 bases). Germline lookup yields CDR1 MNHEY and CDR2 SMNVEV (reference sequence). The CDR3 is 14 residues long. V was pared by 4 bases and J by 4 bases, with 13 bases between.

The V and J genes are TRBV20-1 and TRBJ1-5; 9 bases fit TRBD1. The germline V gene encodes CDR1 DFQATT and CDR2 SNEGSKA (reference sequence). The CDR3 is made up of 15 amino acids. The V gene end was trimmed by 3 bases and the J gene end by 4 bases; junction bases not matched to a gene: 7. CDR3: CSASTPQGANQPQHF. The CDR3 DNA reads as TGCAGTGCTAGTACCCCACAGGGGGCGAATCAGCCCCAGCATTTT.

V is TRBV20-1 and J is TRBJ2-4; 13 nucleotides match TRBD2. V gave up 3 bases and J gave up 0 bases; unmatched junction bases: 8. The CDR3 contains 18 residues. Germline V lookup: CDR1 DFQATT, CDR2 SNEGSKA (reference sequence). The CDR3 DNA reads TGCAGTGCTAGTGGAGGACTAGCGGGGGCCAGAGCCAAAAACATTCAGTACTTC. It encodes CSASGGLAGARAKNIQYF.

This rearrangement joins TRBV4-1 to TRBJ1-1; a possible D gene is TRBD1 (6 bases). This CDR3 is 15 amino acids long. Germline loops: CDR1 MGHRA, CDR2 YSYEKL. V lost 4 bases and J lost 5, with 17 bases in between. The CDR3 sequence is CASSRSGGASTEAFF. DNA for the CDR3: TGCGCCAGCAGCCGGAGTGGGGGGGCAAGTACTGAAGCTTTCTTT.

DNA of the CDR3: TGTGCCAGCACCAATCCCGGGGACTCTGGGGCCAACGTCCTGACTTTC. This sequence encodes CASTNPGDSGANVLTF. V and J are TRBV11-3 and TRBJ2-6; TRBD2 is a possible D gene (5 bases). V shed 7 bases and J shed 0 bases, with 13 bases lying between them. Germline V gene sequence: CDR1 SGHNT, CDR2 YENEEA. The CDR3 spans 16 residues.

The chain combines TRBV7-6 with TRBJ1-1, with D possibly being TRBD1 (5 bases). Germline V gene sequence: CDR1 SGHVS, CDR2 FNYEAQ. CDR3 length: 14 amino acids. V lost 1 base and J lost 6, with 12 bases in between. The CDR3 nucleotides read TGTGCCAGCAGCTTAGACCACCAGGGTTCTGAAGCTTTCTTT. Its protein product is CASSLDHQGSEAFF.

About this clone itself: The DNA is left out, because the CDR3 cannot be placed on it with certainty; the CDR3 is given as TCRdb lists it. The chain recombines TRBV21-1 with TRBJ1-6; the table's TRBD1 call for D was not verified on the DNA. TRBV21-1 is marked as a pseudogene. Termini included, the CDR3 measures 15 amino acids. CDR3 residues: CARGTWGQGNSPLHF.

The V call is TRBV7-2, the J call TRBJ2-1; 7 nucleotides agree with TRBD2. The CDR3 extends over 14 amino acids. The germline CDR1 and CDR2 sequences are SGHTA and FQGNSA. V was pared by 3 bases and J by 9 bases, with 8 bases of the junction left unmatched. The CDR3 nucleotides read TGTGCCAGCAGCTTGCTGACTAGCTATAGTGAGCAGTTCTTC. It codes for CASSLLTSYSEQFF.

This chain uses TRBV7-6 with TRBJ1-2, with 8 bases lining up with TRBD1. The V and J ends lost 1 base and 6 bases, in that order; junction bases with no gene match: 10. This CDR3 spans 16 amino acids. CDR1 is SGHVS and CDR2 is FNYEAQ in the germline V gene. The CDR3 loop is CASSLGAGQGANGYTF. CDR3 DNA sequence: TGTGCCAGCAGCTTAGGGGCGGGGCAGGGGGCGAATGGCTACACCTTC.

Written as DNA, the CDR3 is TGTGCCTGGAGTCCACTACGGACGGGGGGCGAGCAGTTCTTC. As protein: CAWSPLRTGGEQFF. The chain employs TRBV30 and TRBJ2-1; possibly TRBD2 for D (7 bases). Deletions cut 2 bases from V and 10 bases from J, with 18 bases between. CDR3 length equals 14 residues. Germline loops: CDR1 GTSNPN, CDR2 SVGIG (reference sequence).

The CDR3 DNA sequence: TGTGCCAGCAGCGGAGACAGGTTCGGCGAAAAACTGTTTTTT. Translation: CASSGDRFGEKLFF. The chain joins TRBV5-8 to TRBJ1-4; D might be TRBD1 (6 bases). Looked up from germline, CDR1 is SGHTS and CDR2 is YDEGEE. This CDR3 region has 14 residues. Trimming stripped 4 bases from V and 8 bases from J, with 15 bases between.

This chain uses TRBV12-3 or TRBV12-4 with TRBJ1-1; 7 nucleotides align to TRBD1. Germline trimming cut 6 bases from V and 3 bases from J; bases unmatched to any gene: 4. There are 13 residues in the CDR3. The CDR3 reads CASRKGAYTEAFF. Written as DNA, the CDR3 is TGTGCCAGCAGGAAGGGGGCGTACACTGAAGCTTTCTTT.

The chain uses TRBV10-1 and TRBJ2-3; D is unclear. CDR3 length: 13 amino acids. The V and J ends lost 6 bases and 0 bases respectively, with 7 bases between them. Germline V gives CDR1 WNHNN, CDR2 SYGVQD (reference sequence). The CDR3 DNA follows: TGCGCCAGCAGAGCAGCGAGCACAGATACGCAGTATTTT. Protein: CASRAASTDTQYF.

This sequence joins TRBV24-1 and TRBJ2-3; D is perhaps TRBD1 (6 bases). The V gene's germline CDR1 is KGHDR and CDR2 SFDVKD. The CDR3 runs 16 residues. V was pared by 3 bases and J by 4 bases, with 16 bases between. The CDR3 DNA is TGTGCCACCAGTGATGCGATCAGGGGATTTCCAGATACGCAGTATTTT. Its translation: CATSDAIRGFPDTQYF.

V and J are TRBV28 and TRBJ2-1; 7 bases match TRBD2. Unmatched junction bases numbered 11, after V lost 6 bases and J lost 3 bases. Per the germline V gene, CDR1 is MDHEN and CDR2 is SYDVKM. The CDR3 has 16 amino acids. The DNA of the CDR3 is TGTGCCAGCAGCCGTACTAGCGATGCTGTCTACAATGAGCAGTTCTTC. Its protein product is CASSRTSDAVYNEQFF. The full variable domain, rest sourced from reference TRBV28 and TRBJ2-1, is DVKVTQSSRYLVKRTGEKVFLECVQDMDHENMFWYRQDPGLGLRLIYFSYDVKMKEKGDIPEGYSVSREKKERFSLILESASTNQTSMYLCASSRTSDAVYNEQFFGPGTRLTVL.

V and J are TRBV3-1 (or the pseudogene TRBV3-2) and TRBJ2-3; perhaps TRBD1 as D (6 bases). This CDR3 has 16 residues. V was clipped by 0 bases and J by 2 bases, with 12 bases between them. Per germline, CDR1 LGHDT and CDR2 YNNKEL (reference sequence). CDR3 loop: CASSQDWTALTDTQYF. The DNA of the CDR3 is TGTGCCAGCAGCCAAGATTGGACAGCACTCACAGATACGCAGTATTTT.

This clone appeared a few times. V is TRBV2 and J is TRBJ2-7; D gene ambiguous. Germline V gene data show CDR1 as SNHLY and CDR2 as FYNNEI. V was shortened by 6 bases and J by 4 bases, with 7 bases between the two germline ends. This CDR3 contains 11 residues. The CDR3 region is CASRQEYEQYF. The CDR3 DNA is TGTGCCAGCAGACAAGAATACGAGCAGTACTTC.

The CDR3 coding sequence is TGCGCCAGCTCCATTTCGGGGAGAGCTTTCTTT. This sequence encodes CASSISGRAFF. This chain links TRBV10-1 with TRBJ1-1; D gene uncertain. V gave up 8 bases and J gave up 10 bases, with 14 bases separating them. The CDR3 is 11 amino acids. The germline V gene has CDR1 WNHNN and CDR2 SYGVQD (reference sequence).

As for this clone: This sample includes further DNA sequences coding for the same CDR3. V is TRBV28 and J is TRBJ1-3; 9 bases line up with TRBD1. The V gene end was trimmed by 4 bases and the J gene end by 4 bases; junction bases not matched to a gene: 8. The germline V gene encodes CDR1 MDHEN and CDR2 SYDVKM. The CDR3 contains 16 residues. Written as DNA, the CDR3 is TGTGCCAGCAGTTCCCCACAGGGGGCTAGCGGAAACACCATATATTTT. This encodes CASSSPQGASGNTIYF.

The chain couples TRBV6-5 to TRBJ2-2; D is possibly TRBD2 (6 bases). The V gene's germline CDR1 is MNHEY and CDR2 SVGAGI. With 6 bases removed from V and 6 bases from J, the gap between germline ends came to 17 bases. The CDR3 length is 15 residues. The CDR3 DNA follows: TGTGCCAGCAGCCGGAGGGGTATAAATTCCGGGGAGCTGTTTTTT. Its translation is CASSRRGINSGELFF.

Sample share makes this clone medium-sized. The CDR3 region is CASSEGAGSTDTQYF. The CDR3 nucleotides are TGTGCCAGCAGTGAAGGAGCAGGGAGCACAGATACGCAGTATTTT. This sequence joins TRBV6-1 and TRBJ2-3; D is possibly TRBD1 (5 bases). The CDR3 consists of 15 residues. V lost 1 base to trimming and J lost 0 bases, with 8 bases between them. Germline V gene lookup returns CDR1 MNHNS and CDR2 SASEGT.

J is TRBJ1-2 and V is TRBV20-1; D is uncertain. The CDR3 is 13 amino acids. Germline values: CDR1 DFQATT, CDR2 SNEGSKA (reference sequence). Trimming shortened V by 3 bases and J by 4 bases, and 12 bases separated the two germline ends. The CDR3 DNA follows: TGCAGTGCTAGTGAAACAGTAGGCTATGGCTACACCTTC. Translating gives CSASETVGYGYTF.

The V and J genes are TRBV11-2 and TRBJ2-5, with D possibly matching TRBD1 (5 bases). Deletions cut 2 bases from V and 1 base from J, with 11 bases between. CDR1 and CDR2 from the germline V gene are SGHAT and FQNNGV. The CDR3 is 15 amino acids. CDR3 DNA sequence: TGTGCCAGCAGCTTATCCAGGGATGGCCAAGAGACCCAGTACTTC. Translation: CASSLSRDGQETQYF.

CDR3 residues: CASSLGRGNNIPSYEQYV. The CDR3 bases are TGTGCCAGCAGCCTCGGAAGAGGGAATAACATTCCTTCCTACGAGCAGTACGTC. The rearrangement links TRBV5-6 to TRBJ2-7, with a possible D match to TRBD2 (5 bases). Trimming pared 4 bases from V and 1 base from J, leaving 24 bases between. Germline V gene sequence: CDR1 SGHDT, CDR2 YYEEEE. The CDR3 extends over 18 amino acids.